The 4 T cell receptor beta chains in this list originate from one sample, sequenced in a study of T-cell reconstitution after alpha-beta-depleted transplantation in children. Unique molecular identifiers tagged the TCRbeta library. Each CDR3 protein is one row after TCRdb ran MiXCR on the PCR reads. Among about 250,000 distinct CDR3 sequences listed, 20% to 30% were seen once. The sample here was PBMCs, mostly from graft donor cells, taken 360 days after TCRalphabeta/CD19-depleted stem cell transplant. The receptors originated from a female patient aged 2 to 10 who had a stem cell transplant for congenital amegakaryocytic thrombocytopenia, so the T cells may come from the graft donor.

The gene calls are TRBV25-1 and TRBJ2-5, with a weak D call TRBD1 (6 bases). CDR1 and CDR2 (germline): MGHDK, SYGVNS. Trimming took off 8 bases at V and 3 bases at J, with 16 bases between the two ends. The CDR3 consists of 14 residues. CDR3 in amino acids: CASGAGGAKETQYF. As DNA, the CDR3 is TGTGCCAGCGGGGCTGGGGGCGCGAAAGAGACCCAGTACTTC.

This clonotype was seen a handful of times. This chain uses TRBV12-3 or TRBV12-4 with TRBJ2-2; 7 bases map to TRBD1. The CDR3 extends over 16 amino acids. V shed 0 bases, J shed 5 bases, and the junction held 6 bases outside the gene matches. Here the CDR3 reads CASSLALTGYTGELFF. CDR3 nucleotide sequence: TGTGCCAGCAGTTTAGCTCTGACAGGGTATACCGGGGAGCTGTTTTTT.

The table lists this clonotype with many counts. The V gene is TRBV11-2, the J gene TRBJ2-7; D possibly corresponds to TRBD2 (6 bases). Trimming pared 7 bases from V and 5 bases from J, leaving 24 bases between. The CDR3 loop spans 16 amino acids. The V gene's germline CDR1 is SGHAT and CDR2 FQNNGV. This CDR3 is CASIRDVRGTIHEQYF. CDR3 bases: TGTGCCAGCATCCGCGATGTTCGGGGGACGATCCACGAGCAGTACTTC.

This chain connects TRBV7-2 to TRBJ2-7, with D maybe TRBD1 (6 bases). The CDR3 sequence is 13 residues long. Looked up from germline, CDR1 is SGHTA and CDR2 is FQGNSA. V was clipped by 3 bases and J by 5 bases, with 11 bases between them. The CDR3 DNA follows: TGTGCCAGCAGCTTGACAGGTAGCGACGAGCAGTACTTC. Translation gives CASSLTGSDEQYF.